Listed here are 11 T cell receptor beta chains from one sample, sequenced in a study of blood T cells in healthy people across ages. Next came a second PCR, run for about 7 to 12 cycles, which used a sample-barcoded 5' primer along with a J-beta primer mix. TCRdb independently ran MiXCR on the 5' RACE reads; one entry per CDR3 protein. The sample includes approximately 800,000 distinct CDR3 sequences, more than 55% of them seen just once. The sample was blood. Source of these receptors: a man aged 40-49 years in good health.

V is TRBV6-1 and J is TRBJ2-6; D is possibly TRBD1 or TRBD2 (6 bases each). Trimming shortened V by 6 bases and J by 0 bases, and 15 bases separated the two germline ends. The CDR3 spans 17 residues. In germline, CDR1 is MNHNS, CDR2 SASEGT. The CDR3 region is CASSHLQGLSGANVLTF. DNA for the CDR3: TGTGCCAGCAGCCACTTACAGGGACTCTCTGGGGCCAACGTCCTGACTTTC.

J is TRBJ2-7 and V is TRBV20-1, with 11 bases fitting TRBD2. The CDR3 totals 14 residues. The V segment lost 3 bases and the J segment 3 bases; nucleotides outside the gene matches: 4. Germline values: CDR1 DFQATT, CDR2 SNEGSKA (reference sequence). In DNA form, the CDR3 reads TGCAGTGCTAGGACACTAGCGGGGGTCTACGAGCAGTACTTC. Translation: CSARTLAGVYEQYF.

The rearrangement uses TRBV14 and TRBJ1-3; D might be TRBD1 (6 bases). The CDR3 contains 17 residues. V dropped 0 bases and J dropped 2 bases, with 14 bases sitting between them. Germline V gives CDR1 SGHDN, CDR2 FVKESK. The DNA for the CDR3 is TGTGCCAGCAGCCAAGATCATACAGGGTCTGCTGGAAACACCATATATTTT. This sequence encodes CASSQDHTGSAGNTIYF. The full variable domain, its missing parts supplied by reference TRBV14 and TRBJ1-3, is EAGVTQFPSHSVIEKGQTVTLRCDPISGHDNLYWYRRVMGKEIKFLLHFVKESKQDESGMPNNRFLAERTGGTYSTLKVQPAELEDSGVYFCASSQDHTGSAGNTIYFGEGSWLTVV.

The chain carries TRBV5-5 and TRBJ2-3; 14 nucleotides match TRBD2. Losses at the gene ends were 5 bases for V and 6 bases for J; bases not matched to a gene: 8. The length of the CDR3 is 16 residues. Germline V gene sequence: CDR1 SGHKS, CDR2 YYEKEE (reference sequence). The CDR3 here is CASRTGTSGSWDTQYF. In DNA form, the CDR3 reads TGTGCCAGCAGGACCGGGACTAGCGGGAGTTGGGATACGCAGTATTTT.

This chain links TRBV7-9 with TRBJ2-2, with D unclear. CDR3 length: 13 amino acids. Between the trimmed V and J ends, which lost 2 bases and 4 bases, there was a span of 5 bases. From germline, CDR1 is SEHNR and CDR2 FQNEAQ (reference sequence). In DNA, the CDR3 is TGTGCCAGCAGCTTACATGGCACCGGGGAGCTGTTTTTT. Amino acid sequence: CASSLHGTGELFF.

V gene TRBV24-1 combines with J gene TRBJ2-1; D unresolved. There are 11 residues in the CDR3. V lost 9 bases to trimming and J lost 5 bases, with 7 bases between them. CDR1 KGHDR and CDR2 SFDVKD come from the germline V gene. DNA for the CDR3: TGTGCCACCTCTAGTAACAATGAGCAGTTCTTC. Its protein product is CATSSNNEQFF.

The DNA for the CDR3 is TGTGCCAGCAGCCAAGATTCGGAGACAGGGTCCGGGGAGCTGTTTTTT. It encodes CASSQDSETGSGELFF. The chain combines TRBV4-2 with TRBJ2-2; 7 nucleotides line up with TRBD1. The CDR3 loop spans 16 amino acids. CDR1 and CDR2 from the germline V gene are LGHNA and YNFKEQ. The trim removed 0 bases at V and 6 bases at J, leaving 7 bases unmatched.

This clonotype was observed a handful of times. The V call is TRBV9, the J call TRBJ2-3, with 8 positions matching TRBD1. V gave up 3 bases and J gave up 5 bases; unmatched junction bases: 5. The CDR3 runs to 14 residues. Germline lookup yields CDR1 SGDLS and CDR2 YYNGEE. The CDR3: CASSAGQGGDTQYF. In DNA, the CDR3 is TGTGCCAGCAGCGCCGGACAGGGTGGAGATACGCAGTATTTT.

The chain joins TRBV3-1 to TRBJ1-2, with D possibly being TRBD1 (5 bases). V was cut by 3 bases and J by 8 bases, with 13 bases left in between. CDR3 length: 13 residues. Germline V CDR1 and CDR2: LGHDT, YNNKEL (reference sequence). CDR3 loop: CASSQGPRAGYTF. CDR3 DNA: TGTGCCAGCAGCCAGGGACCCCGTGCGGGCTACACCTTC.

The chain carries TRBV20-1 and TRBJ1-4; 7 nucleotides agree with TRBD1. Losses at the gene ends were 3 bases for V and 8 bases for J; bases not matched to a gene: 6. The CDR3 totals 13 residues. Germline values: CDR1 DFQATT, CDR2 SNEGSKA (reference sequence). CDR3 residues: CSARPGQLEKLFF. The CDR3 nucleotides read TGCAGTGCTAGGCCGGGACAGTTAGAAAAACTGTTTTTT.

Only a few counts were recorded for this clonotype. For the CDR3, the DNA is TGTGCCACCAGTGATTTGCGGTCGGGGTACCAAGAGACCCAGTACTTC. It translates to CATSDLRSGYQETQYF. The V gene is TRBV24-1, the J gene TRBJ2-5; tentatively, D is TRBD2 (5 bases). V was cut by 0 bases and J by 0 bases, with 10 bases left in between. The CDR3 spans 16 residues. Germline CDR1 and CDR2: KGHDR and SFDVKD.